This TCR beta chain stems from a study of cytomegalovirus exposure and HLA in healthy donors (dated by TCRdb to 2016 to 2017). In the study overall: According to an earlier analysis of a few hundred of the donors, about 190 million T cells yielded roughly 110 million unique TCR beta sequences and approximately 300 Gb of sequence data. An early release covering roughly 600 HLA-typed donors comprised approximately 290 gigabases of sequencing data and 65 million to 100 million unique TCR sequences. Of the roughly 400 genotyped donors, roughly 80% fell in the genetic ancestry cluster associated with self-reported Caucasian donors. The study aimed to test whether signatures of past pathogen exposure could be identified by cataloging public T cell receptors. The study profiled the T cell repertoires of fewer than 850 subjects by immunosequencing and related them to cytomegalovirus serostatus. Besides the first cohort of roughly 660 subjects, a separate validation cohort made up of 120 different subjects was used. To predict cytomegalovirus infection status, the study combined high-throughput TCR immunosequencing, statistical association of individual TCRs with disease status, and machine learning. A later analysis re-examined previously published TCR beta repertoires from about 700 donors and added high-resolution HLA genotyping to investigate patterns of TCR occurrence. Rather than drawing on any new phenotypic data, the later analysis identified candidate immune exposures from TCR beta sequences and the way those sequences occurred across donors. An earlier analysis of fewer than 750 of the donors used high-throughput TCR beta sequencing to judge whether each TCR beta V gene segment behaved as functional or pseudogenic. Donor age, sex, ethnicity and CMV serostatus were compiled together with the repertoire data. Genome-wide SNP genotypes for about 65% of the 666 donors were used in a later genetic analysis, which treated that subset as a discovery cohort. All discovery cohort repertoires had been generated using a single sequencing platform. Both class I and class II loci were covered by HLA typing, at four-digit resolution. The number of donors typed differed by locus, with about 629-630 for A, B, C, DRB1 and DQB1, 522 for DQA1, 606 for DPA1, and roughly 450 for DPB1. Because of strong linkage in the cohort, five DR-DQ haplotypes were treated as single units for association and clustering. Among some 400 genotyped donors of the cohort, an average of around 240,000 unique TCR beta nucleotide sequences were sequenced per donor, around 18% of them non-productive.

As regards this clone: No antigen is known for it. Base quality data are lacking; no much larger clone is found one base away.

Library preparation used the immunoSEQ multiplex PCR assay. The multiplex PCR relied on a mix of 60 forward primers for TCR Vbeta segments and 13 reverse primers for TCR Jbeta segments. A multiplex PCR assay on genomic DNA amplified the CDR3 region of rearranged TCR beta genes. On the Illumina HiSeq System, the amplified TCR beta libraries were sequenced as 87-base-pair reads. The original pipeline was this. A later analysis counted about 76 million unique TCR beta chains across the 550 to 800 repertoires, and approximately 11 million of these chains were shared by at least two donors. To remove PCR and sequencing errors, raw reads were error-corrected and collapsed into unique sequences using a nearest-neighbor algorithm that merged closely related sequences. CDR3 sequences were aligned to IMGT reference sequences to assign V, D and J gene segments. For a sequence to be retained, at least a six-nucleotide match to both a V gene segment and a J gene segment was required. A rearrangement counted as productive if the CDR3 had no stop codons and remained in frame with V and J, and every other rearrangement counted as non-productive. Following IMGT convention, CDR3 was defined as the stretch from the second conserved V-encoded cysteine to the conserved J-encoded phenylalanine. In an earlier analysis of around 600 of the donors, sequences lacking an unambiguous match to a single V gene segment were excluded. An earlier analysis of approximately 590 of the donors classified V segments as functional when productive rearrangements were above 56.7% and as segregating when the standard deviation between donors was above 5%. To diagnose cytomegalovirus status from the catalog of TCR beta chain sequences, a statistical classification framework was built. A later analysis assigned V and J genes by comparing TCR nucleotide sequences with IMGT/GENE-DB human TR gene sequences. In a later analysis, CDR3 sequences and most-parsimonious VDJ recombination scenarios were assigned using the TCRdist pipeline. In a later analysis, every TCR beta chain was defined by the combination of its CDR3 amino acid sequence and its V-gene family, and reads without a unique V-gene family were dropped. In a later analysis, 500 to 650 highly shared, low-generation-probability nucleotide sequences were removed to address suspected cross-contamination and a sequencing artifact. A later analysis calculated a clonal expansion index for each public chain from normalized within-repertoire ranks of inferred template counts. A later analysis computed generation probabilities with a VDJ recombination model fitted to out-of-frame rearrangements, and checked the results against IGoR. A later analysis scored TCR-TCR, TCR-HLA and TCR-CMV co-occurrence with hypergeometric tests, applying a repertoire-size bias correction to TCR pairs. A later analysis estimated false discovery rates by permuting HLA or CMV assignments 20 times. In a later analysis, co-occurring TCRs were grouped using DBSCAN, with TCRdist sequence similarity added in when clustering inside HLA-allele-positive subsets. For co-occurrence clustering, repertoires with fewer than 30,000 or more than 120,000 public chains were excluded, along with roughly five repertoires with anomalous nucleotide sharing. TCRdb holds this immuneACCESS table with in-frame rearrangements only. Some clones are missing; in checked studies, unresolved V genes explain under half, and the rest has no known cause. For V, J and clone size, that table is used; D and trimming come from the DNA. The sample table lists about 120,000 clones, about three quarters of them with a count of one. Of the sample, less than 3.5% falls within the top ten clones.

In total, 600 or so healthy bone marrow donors made up the cohort. All cohort members were sampled while nominally healthy, although unrecorded immune exposures were likely present. The donor was CMV seronegative and was included in the group of under 450 seronegative cohort members. Each donor provided a peripheral blood sample, and peripheral blood mononuclear cells were used for TCR beta sequencing. The Qiagen DNeasy Blood Extraction Kit was used to extract genomic DNA from the blood cell samples. Results the study describes overall, beyond this receptor: A later genetic analysis reported fewer N-insertions in productive TCRs among donors in an Asian-associated ancestry cluster than the approximately 700-donor mean. For the cohort, immune exposure information was limited to CMV serostatus. A cluster of highly shared sequence variants was judged likely to be a technical artifact of the sequencing pipeline. Because HLA typing was unavailable for some donors at each locus, only the typed subset was used in association tests. When HLA alleles, especially DR and DQ, strongly co-occurred, TCR associations were difficult to assign to individual alleles. The cohort was sequenced for TCR beta chains only, and without alpha or paired-chain data the features that could be detected were limited. The study gave a list of more than 150 TCR beta chains associated with cytomegalovirus. A further reported finding was that TCR beta sequences accurately predicted the HLA-A and HLA-B alleles for most subjects in the first cohort. Broadly in line with IMGT annotations, most TCR beta V segments showed up in productive rearrangements about 87% or about 30% of the time in an earlier analysis of around 550 of the donors. Three of the identified cytomegalovirus-associated TCR beta chains were confirmed in vitro to be specific for cytomegalovirus antigens. Some IMGT-functional V segments, including TRBV6-2 and TRBV6-3, could not be told apart with the 87-base-pair reads, so those segments were excluded. Because counts were too low, roughly 17 rarely observed V segments, including chromosome 9 orphons, were left out of the earlier analysis of 587 of the donors. A later analysis found that TCR association rates varied across HLA loci, with DRB1 alleles showing the most associated TCRs and HLA-C alleles the fewest. Correlated functional status among segregating V segments might be attributable to linkage disequilibrium, but an unknown experimental factor could not be ruled out. While some public TCRs were present in many individuals, most TCR sequences turned up only very rarely across donors. At a false discovery rate of 0.05, a later analysis linked 15,000 to 20,000 TCR beta sequences to specific HLA alleles. In a later analysis, HLA-associated TCR beta chains were found to be more clonally expanded and to have lower generation probabilities than equally common non-associated chains. A later analysis found that most CMV-associated TCR beta chains appeared HLA-restricted, with HLA associations seemingly driven largely by CMV exposure. According to a later analysis, parvovirus B19, influenza, CMV and Epstein-Barr virus appeared linked to several top co-occurrence clusters. An association between a missense DCLRE1C variant and V-gene and J-gene trimming of TCR beta chains was found in a later genetic analysis and replicated in an independent cohort. Cytomegalovirus status was reported to be diagnosed by the classifier with high specificity and sensitivity in both the original and validation cohorts. It was suggested by the authors that the approach could potentially be generalized to other disease states and immunological phenotypes. Sequencing depth was assumed to be roughly uniform across donors in the presence/absence analyses, though that assumption may not hold.

V was cut back by 2 bases and J by 4 bases, leaving a gap of 9 bases between them. Including the terminal cysteine and phenylalanine, the CDR3 comprises 15 residues. Kept here is only the CDR3 DNA, which spans 45 bases and is read in frame from base 1. According to the germline V gene, CDR1 reads SNHLY and CDR2 reads FYNNEI. Sequencing input: PBMCs. The V gene is TRBV2 and the J gene is TRBJ2-6, with the D gene not clear enough to name. This sequence was found in a female donor in good health and CMV-seronegative. The nucleotide sequence is given as TGTGCCAGCAGTGAATCCGGGTCCGGGGCCAACGTCCTGACTTTC. The encoded protein is CASSESGSGANVLTF. The CDR3 plus the reference TRBV2 and TRBJ2-6 genes for the other parts give the full variable domain: EPEVTQTPSHQVTQMGQEVILRCVPISNHLYFYWYRQILGQKVEFLVSFYNNEISEKSEIFDDQFSVERPDGSNFTLKIRSTKLEDSAMYFCASSESGSGANVLTFGAGSRLTVL.